This is a list of T cell receptor beta chains from one sample in a study of blood T cell repertoires in COVID-19. Measured with immunoSEQ multiplex PCR; TCRdb has only the in-frame clones, and not every one. The sample has roughly 250,000 clones, 75% to 95% seen once. The sequenced sample was PBMCs or T cells enriched from blood (not recorded which). All receptors derive from a young woman who had recovered from COVID-19. Both conserved end residues are part of each CDR3. The D gene is left open where the match is weak. Where a row states a size, it is once, few, many or the class of an expanded clone; other rows omit it.

v_call,d_call,clone_size,j_call,cdr3_nt,cdr3_aa
TRBV11-3,TRBD1,few,TRBJ1-4,TGTGCCAGCAGCTTAGCGACAGGGACAACTAATGAAAAACTGTTTTTT,CASSLATGTTNEKLFF
TRBV7-9,.,.,TRBJ1-4,TGTGCCAGCAGCTTTTCGGCAGGGTGGGAAAAACTGTTTTTT,CASSFSAGWEKLFF
TRBV7-9,.,.,TRBJ1-1,TGTGCCAGCAGCTTAGGACAGCTAAACACTGAAGCTTTCTTT,CASSLGQLNTEAFF
TRBV27,TRBD1,.,TRBJ2-5,TGTGCCAGCAGTCGTACAGGGGGGACGGAGACCCAGTACTTC,CASSRTGGTETQYF
TRBV11-3,.,.,TRBJ2-1,TGTGCCAGCAGCCCGAACCGGGGACAAGGAGCCTACAATGAGCAGTTCTTC,CASSPNRGQGAYNEQFF
TRBV7-2,.,.,TRBJ1-4,TGTGCCAGCAGCCGAGGGGGGGGGAGTGTTATTCGTTTT,CASSRGGGSVIRF
TRBV3-1/TRBV3-2,.,.,TRBJ2-6,TGTGCCAGCAGCCGGAGGACGGAAAGCTCTGGGGCCAACGTCCTGACTTTC,CASSRRTESSGANVLTF
TRBV6-1,TRBD2,.,TRBJ2-7,TGTGCCAGCAGTGAAGCGGGGGAGCGGGAGAGCAAGTACTTC,CASSEAGERESKYF
TRBV15,.,.,TRBJ2-6,TGTGCCACCAGCAGAGATCCTTCTGGGGCCAACGTCCTGACTTTC,CATSRDPSGANVLTF
TRBV24-1,TRBD1,.,TRBJ2-5,TGTGCCACCAGTGTCACGGACAGGGGAGAGACCCAGTACTTC,CATSVTDRGETQYF
TRBV5-4,.,.,TRBJ2-2,TGTGCCAGCAGCTTGAAGCTAACGGGGGAGCTGTTTTTT,CASSLKLTGELFF
TRBV12-3/TRBV12-4,.,.,TRBJ1-2,TGTGCCAGCAGAACGACGGGACTTACCAACTTC,CASRTTGLTNF
TRBV18,TRBD1,.,TRBJ1-1,TGTGCCAGCTCTCGGGGGACAGGGGGCGTGAGCACTGAAGCTTTCTTT,CASSRGTGGVSTEAFF
TRBV18,TRBD1,.,TRBJ1-1,TGTGCCAGCTCATCCCAGACAGGGGGCGAAGCTGAAGCTTTCTTT,CASSSQTGGEAEAFF
TRBV7-2,.,.,TRBJ2-6,TGTGCCAGCAGCTTAGGAGGGGGCTCTGGGGCCAACGTCCTGACTTTC,CASSLGGGSGANVLTF